Described below is a single T cell receptor beta chain sequence and its context. There is no known antigen for this receptor. No base qualities exist here, and no much larger clone lies one base off it. This sample stems from a study of cytomegalovirus exposure and HLA in healthy donors listed by TCRdb under 2017. General notes on the study: The 700 or so repertoires of the first cohort and the 95 to 150 validation repertoires were produced on the same platform, according to a later analysis. The study aimed to test whether cataloging public T cell receptors could reveal signatures of past pathogen exposure. In addition to the first cohort of roughly 670 subjects, a separate validation cohort of 100 to 150 different subjects was used. To predict cytomegalovirus infection status, the study combined high-throughput TCR immunosequencing, statistical association of individual TCRs with disease status, and machine learning. Results the study describes overall, beyond this receptor: In a later analysis, TCRs clustered in the first cohort were found to also tend to co-occur in the roughly 120 validation repertoires, with approximately 94% of cluster scores above 0. The classifier was reported to diagnose cytomegalovirus status with high specificity and sensitivity in both the original cohort and the validation cohort. A later analysis lacked HLA typing for the validation cohort, so it scored co-occurrence in that cohort across all 130 or so repertoires. The study gave a list of about 170 TCR beta chains associated with cytomegalovirus. A few of the identified cytomegalovirus-associated TCR beta chains were confirmed in vitro to be specific for cytomegalovirus antigens. It was suggested by the authors that the approach could potentially be generalized to other disease states and immunological phenotypes. Across donors, most TCR sequences were observed very rarely, whereas some public TCRs were present in many individuals.

Library preparation employed the immunoSEQ multiplex PCR assay. The published analysis was carried out like this. A statistical classification framework was built to diagnose cytomegalovirus status from the catalog of TCR beta chain sequences. TCRdb stores this immuneACCESS table with in-frame sequences only. Part of the clones is absent; in the studies checked, under half of the shortfall reflects unresolved V genes, and no reason is known for the rest. V and J calls and clone size follow that table, whereas D and trimming were derived from the DNA. The sample contains roughly 310,000 clones, 88% of them found a single time. The ten largest clones take up around 0.91% of the sample. Taken from cysteine to phenylalanine, the CDR3 has 16 residues. The only DNA kept is the CDR3, 48 bases in frame from the first base. CDR1 and CDR2 are drawn from the germline V gene: MNHNS, SASEGT. V is reduced by 0 bases and J by 0 bases, leaving a spacing of 9 bases between them.

Donors formed part of the validation cohort, which comprised about 130 subjects and was distinct from the first cohort of 666 subjects. The sequence links TRBV6-1 to TRBJ1-3; no D gene call is confident. This TCR was sampled from a man aged 25 to 40 in good health and CMV-seronegative. The sequenced material came from PBMCs. The CDR3 is CASSEAGSDSGNTIYF. In nucleotide form, the sequence is TGTGCCAGCAGTGAAGCCGGCAGCGACTCTGGAAACACCATATATTTT.